The sequence of this TCR beta chain was determined in a study of response to subunit inactivated influenza vaccine. Note on this clonotype: Its antigen is undetermined.

Study outcomes and limitations: Authors proposed each seasonal influenza vaccination draws in few new T cells.

This CDR3 spans 16 amino acids. V shed 2 bases and J shed 0 bases, with 13 bases lying between them. TCRdb re-analysed the RT-PCR reads in MiXCR, keeping a single row per CDR3 protein. The data contain hundreds of thousands of distinct CDR3 sequences, about 15% of them singletons. The chain couples TRBV12-3 or TRBV12-4 to TRBJ1-1, with a tentative D call TRBD1 (6 bases). Source: PBMCs from blood, taken 14 to 15 days before vaccination. The receptor was isolated from a man aged 45-60 years who received an inactivated influenza vaccine. The CDR3: CASSLSGAGMNTEAFF. The CDR3 nucleotides read TGTGCCAGCAGTTTATCGGGGGCAGGCATGAACACTGAAGCTTTCTTT.